One and the same sample provided the 29 T cell receptor beta chains below, sequenced in a study of tumor-infiltrating lymphocytes in oesophageal squamous cell carcinoma (dated by TCRdb to 2016 to 2017). The receptor library was made with PCR. Data came from an Illumina HiSeq 2000. TCRdb reanalyzed the raw reads on its own, using fastp at Q25 for trimming and MiXCR for clone calling, and kept in-frame beta chains. Each entry merges the rows of one CDR3 protein and shows their most common DNA and genes. The sample has tens of thousands of distinct CDR3 sequences on record, roughly 32% of them singletons. 19% of the sample rests with the top ten. The specimen sequenced was esophageal tumor tissue. The receptors stem from a female donor with esophageal squamous cell carcinoma.

Of note for this clonotype: The junction differs from germline at one of its ends, possibly a read error. J is TRBJ2-7 and V is TRBV7-6; 9 bases match TRBD1. Germline V gives CDR1 SGHVS, CDR2 FNYEAQ. The CDR3 has 15 residues. As DNA, the CDR3 is TGTGCCAGCAGCTCAGGACAGGGGAGTACGTCACCCCTCCACTTC. It yields the protein CASSSGQGSTSPLHF.

This clonotype appeared many times. J is TRBJ2-7 and V is TRBV10-2, with TRBD1 identical over 7 bases. From germline, CDR1 is WSHSY and CDR2 SAAADI. V trimming: 4 bases; J trimming: 4 bases; junction bases outside the gene matches: 4. CDR3 length equals 13 residues. In nucleotides, the CDR3 is TGCGCCAGCAGTGTGAACAGGGGTTACGAGCAGTACTTC. Protein: CASSVNRGYEQYF.

This clonotype has at least ten counts. The chain links TRBV19 to TRBJ2-7; no definite D call. The ends were cut back, 6 bases at V and 3 bases at J, with 18 bases in the middle. From germline, CDR1 is LNHDA and CDR2 SQIVND (reference sequence). There are 15 residues in the CDR3. Written as DNA, the CDR3 is TGTGCCAGTAGAGACCTAAGGACGGCCTACTACGAGCAGTACTTC. It translates to CASRDLRTAYYEQYF.

The chain carries TRBV27 and TRBJ2-3, with 14 bases matching TRBD2. Gene TRBJ2-1 matches the end of the DNA better, so the J call may be wrong. Germline loops: CDR1 MNHEY, CDR2 SMNVEV (reference sequence). This CDR3 is built from 17 residues. This chain's CDR3 is CASSSNLGLAGGNEQFF. The CDR3 nucleotides are TGTGCCAGCAGCTCCAACCTAGGACTAGCGGGAGGCAATGAGCAGTTCTTC.

The table lists this clonotype with many counts. V gene TRBV6-1 combines with J gene TRBJ2-3; D not certain. The CDR3 length is 12 residues. CDR1 and CDR2 (germline): MNHNS, SASEGT. The V end lost 0 bases, the J end lost 2 bases, and 0 bases lay between the germline ends. The CDR3: CASSEATDTQYF. In DNA form, the CDR3 reads TGTGCCAGCAGTGAAGCCACAGATACGCAGTATTTT.

This clonotype is labeled medium-sized. The J gene is TRBJ1-1, the V gene TRBV12-3 or TRBV12-4; D unresolved. The ends were cut back, 1 base at V and 6 bases at J, with 6 bases in the middle. The length of the CDR3 is 12 residues. The CDR3 region is CASSLEEAEAFF. The CDR3 DNA is TGTGCCAGCAGTTTAGAAGAGGCTGAAGCTTTCTTT.

The chain has TRBV12-3 or TRBV12-4 and TRBJ2-6; 7 positions match TRBD2. The DNA end favors TRBJ2-5, so the J call may be wrong. The CDR3 is 15 residues long. This CDR3 reads CASSPTSAGGETQYF. CDR3 nucleotides: TGTGCCAGCAGTCCCACTAGCGCCGGCGGGGAGACCCAGTACTTC.

The chain joins TRBV20-1 to TRBJ1-2; D is uncertain. Trimming cost V 4 bases and J 8 bases, with 11 bases left between them. Germline-derived CDR1 and CDR2 are DFQATT and SNEGSKA (reference sequence). This CDR3 region has 11 residues. In DNA form, the CDR3 reads TGCAGTGCTATGAGGCTGGAGGGCTACACCTTC. It specifies CSAMRLEGYTF.

The chain joins TRBV28 to TRBJ1-1; a possible D gene is TRBD1 (5 bases). The length of the CDR3 is 14 residues. The V gene's germline CDR1 is MDHEN and CDR2 SYDVKM. Trimming took 6 bases from V and 7 from J, leaving 18 bases between them. The CDR3: CASSRSGVGIEAFF. The CDR3 nucleotides are TGTGCCAGCAGCCGCTCGGGGGTAGGCATTGAAGCTTTCTTT.

This clonotype was picked up many times. The chain has TRBV28 and TRBJ2-1; 11 bases match TRBD2. The better agreement between TRBJ2-7 and the DNA end casts doubt on the J call. There are 19 residues in the CDR3. Germline CDR1 MDHEN, CDR2 SYDVKM. CDR3 in amino acids: CASSARPRLAGGWYYEQYF. The CDR3 nucleotides read TGTGCCAGCAGTGCCCGTCCGAGGTTAGCGGGAGGGTGGTACTACGAGCAGTACTTC.

This clonotype was counted ten times or more. CDR3 in amino acids: CASSNGGTGANVLTF. The DNA for the CDR3 is TGTGCCAGCAGTAACGGGGGCACTGGGGCCAACGTCCTGACTTTC. This chain connects TRBV28 to TRBJ2-6; tentatively, D is TRBD1 or TRBD2 (6 bases each). Germline lookup yields CDR1 MDHEN and CDR2 SYDVKM. This CDR3 spans 15 amino acids. V lost 5 bases and J lost 2, with 10 bases in between.

The chain joins TRBV7-8 to TRBJ2-1, with 8 bases matching TRBD2. The J call may be faulty, since TRBJ2-5 better matches the DNA end. The CDR3 contains 16 residues. The germline V gene encodes CDR1 SGHVS and CDR2 FQNEAQ. The chain's CDR3 is CASSPSGAGARETQYF. CDR3 bases: TGTGCCAGCAGCCCCAGTGGAGCGGGAGCTCGGGAGACCCAGTACTTC.

This clonotype was counted between two and nine times. The rearrangement uses TRBV28 and TRBJ2-5, with 8 bases aligning to TRBD1. Trimming at V came to 2 bases and at J to 5 bases, leaving 7 bases not matched to a gene. The CDR3 spans 15 residues. The germline CDR1 and CDR2 sequences are MDHEN and SYDVKM. Here the CDR3 reads CASSLETGQGETQYF. The CDR3 nucleotides are TGTGCCAGCAGTTTAGAAACCGGACAGGGCGAGACCCAGTACTTC. The variable domain in full, completed from reference TRBV28 and TRBJ2-5, reads DVKVTQSSRYLVKRTGEKVFLECVQDMDHENMFWYRQDPGLGLRLIYFSYDVKMKEKGDIPEGYSVSREKKERFSLILESASTNQTSMYLCASSLETGQGETQYFGPGTRLLVL.

This chain connects TRBV6-8 to TRBJ2-5; 7 positions agree with TRBD1. The end of the DNA fits TRBJ2-1 better, so the J call may be wrong. CDR3 length: 14 residues. From germline, CDR1 is MNHGY and CDR2 SAAAGT. The CDR3 reads CASRDLGQHNEQFF. The CDR3 region has the DNA TGTGCCAGCAGAGACCTGGGACAGCACAATGAGCAGTTCTTC.

The V gene is TRBV7-2, the J gene TRBJ1-3; 10 nucleotides line up with TRBD1. Unmatched junction bases numbered 8, after V lost 3 bases and J lost 6 bases. Germline assignment: CDR1 SGHTA and CDR2 FQGNSA. This CDR3 is 16 amino acids long. CDR3 sequence reads: CASSFRRQGATNTIYF. CDR3 nucleotides: TGTGCCAGCAGCTTCCGTAGACAGGGGGCAACAAACACCATATATTTT.

This clonotype came up many times. A much larger clone differs from this one at a single base, so this may be a read error. The V call is TRBV6-1, the J call TRBJ2-7; 12 positions match TRBD2. CDR3 size: 14 residues. V lost 7 bases and J lost 7; bases outside the gene matches: 8. Germline V gene data show CDR1 as MNHNS and CDR2 as SASEGT. CDR3 sequence reads: CASISSGRGNEQYF. The CDR3 DNA reads TGTGCCAGCATATCTAGCGGGAGGGGGAATGAGCAGTACTTC.

This clonotype was counted many times. This chain links TRBV7-8 with TRBJ2-2; no reliable D call. V lost 3 bases to trimming and J lost 4 bases, with 3 bases between them. Per the germline V gene, CDR1 is SGHVS and CDR2 is FQNEAQ. The CDR3 runs to 12 residues. The CDR3 sequence: CASSFATGELFF. Here the CDR3 DNA reads TGTGCCAGCAGCTTTGCCACCGGGGAGCTGTTTTTT.

This clonotype was seen only a few times. As DNA, the CDR3 is TGCGCCAGCAGCCAAGGGTTGACAGGGACAAACGATCAGCCCCAGCATTTT. Encoded protein: CASSQGLTGTNDQPQHF. This chain connects TRBV4-1 to TRBJ1-5; 7 bases fit TRBD1. J lost 5 bases, V lost 1 base, and 11 bases had no gene match. The CDR3 length is 17 residues. CDR1 and CDR2 from the germline V gene are MGHRA and YSYEKL.

This chain connects TRBV12-3 or TRBV12-4 to TRBJ2-5; D remains ambiguous. The J call may be faulty, since TRBJ2-2 better matches the DNA end. The CDR3 extends over 16 amino acids. CDR3 DNA sequence: TGTGCCAGCAGTTTCAGTCTGGGTACGAACACCGGGGAGCTGTTTTTT. Its translation: CASSFSLGTNTGELFF.

This clonotype was observed many times. The chain joins TRBV11-2 to TRBJ1-1; perhaps TRBD1 as D (5 bases). The V gene lost 5 bases and the J gene lost 3 bases, with 22 bases spanning the gap. CDR1 is SGHAT, CDR2 FQNNGV, per germline. The CDR3 consists of 17 residues. This CDR3 reads CASSQKGGALPHTEAFF. CDR3 DNA: TGTGCCAGCAGCCAAAAGGGAGGGGCACTACCCCACACTGAAGCTTTCTTT. Supplemented by reference TRBV11-2 and TRBJ1-1, the full variable domain reads EAGVAQSPRYKIIEKRQSVAFWCNPISGHATLYWYQQILGQGPKLLIQFQNNGVVDDSQLPKDRFSAERLKGVDSTLKIQPAKLEDSAVYLCASSQKGGALPHTEAFFGQGTRLTVV.

The chain uses TRBV6-2 or TRBV6-3 and TRBJ1-2, with no clear D. The CDR3 sequence is 15 residues long. V was cut by 6 bases and J by 2 bases, with 16 bases left in between. Germline assignment: CDR1 MNHEY and CDR2 SVGEGT. CDR3 sequence: CASRRRGEANYGYTF. For the CDR3, the DNA is TGTGCCAGCAGGAGGCGGGGAGAAGCCAACTATGGCTACACCTTC.

With regard to this clonotype: At one end, the junction sequence differs from germline, possibly due to a read error. The CDR3 here is CASSLADRPGGELYF. CDR3 in DNA: TGTGCCAGCAGCTTAGCGGATCGTCCGGGCGGGGAGCTGTATTTT. The rearrangement links TRBV7-6 to TRBJ2-1; a weak D match, TRBD2 (6 bases). CDR1 is SGHVS, CDR2 FNYEAQ, per germline. The CDR3 covers 15 residues. The complete variable domain, with remaining parts taken from reference TRBV7-6 and TRBJ2-1, reads GAGVSQSPRYKVTKRGQDVALRCDPISGHVSLYWYRQALGQGPEFLTYFNYEAQQDKSGLPNDRFSAERPEGSISTLTIQRTEQRDSAMYRCASSLADRPGGELYFGPGTRLTVL.

Many counts were recorded for this clonotype. The V call is TRBV7-9, the J call TRBJ2-3; D gene uncertain. The V gene's germline CDR1 is SEHNR and CDR2 FQNEAQ (reference sequence). CDR3 length: 12 amino acids. V was pared by 0 bases and J by 4 bases, with 2 bases between. CDR3 bases: TGTGCCAGCAGCTTAGCCTCAGATACGCAGTATTTT. Protein sequence: CASSLASDTQYF.

This clonotype was detected a few times. V gene TRBV3-1 combines with J gene TRBJ1-2, with D perhaps matching TRBD1 (5 bases). CDR3 size: 14 residues. Trimming cost V 1 base and J 4 bases, with 10 bases left between them. Germline lookup yields CDR1 LGHDT and CDR2 YNNKEL (reference sequence). The CDR3, as DNA: TGTGCCAGCAGCCAAGGGACAAGGATCTATGGCTACACCTTC. As protein: CASSQGTRIYGYTF.

This clonotype is classed as medium-sized. The V call is TRBV7-9, the J call TRBJ1-4, with no clear D. CDR1 and CDR2 from the germline V gene are SEHNR and FQNEAQ (reference sequence). This CDR3 has 14 amino acids. V shed 0 bases and J shed 8 bases, with 10 bases lying between them. For the CDR3, the DNA is TGTGCCAGCAGCTTAGCGGGGATCGGCGAAAAACTGTTTTTT. Its translation is CASSLAGIGEKLFF.

This clonotype came up many times. This CDR3 reads CASSPDRSNLHF. The CDR3 DNA follows: TGTGCCAGCAGTCCCGACAGGAGCAACCTCCACTTT. The V gene is TRBV12-3 or TRBV12-4, the J gene TRBJ1-6; tentatively, D is TRBD1 (6 bases). V was trimmed by 5 bases and J by 15 bases, leaving 14 bases between them. The CDR3 consists of 12 residues.

In this sample, this clonotype turned up once. The V and J genes are TRBV7-2 and TRBJ2-5; the match to TRBD2 covers 14 bases. V gave up 5 bases and J gave up 5 bases; unmatched junction bases: 4. CDR1 is SGHTA, CDR2 FQGNSA, per germline. The CDR3 spans 15 residues. The CDR3 is CASSPTSGRAETQYF. Here the CDR3 DNA reads TGTGCCAGCAGCCCGACTAGCGGGAGGGCGGAGACCCAGTACTTC.

The rearrangement joins TRBV24-1 to TRBJ2-7, with a possible D match to TRBD1 (5 bases). The DNA end lines up better with TRBJ2-5; the J call may be wrong. There are 15 residues in the CDR3. Germline CDR1 is KGHDR and CDR2 is SFDVKD. CDR3 sequence: CATSDPRQNQETQYF. Here the CDR3 DNA reads TGTGCCACCAGTGATCCCCGACAGAACCAAGAGACCCAGTACTTC.

This clonotype was recorded a few times. The chain is built from TRBV10-1 and TRBJ1-2, with 8 bases identical to TRBD1. Trimming removed 0 bases from V and 8 bases from J; junction bases left unmatched: 11. CDR3 length: 16 amino acids. The V gene's germline CDR1 is WNHNN and CDR2 SYGVQD (reference sequence). The chain's CDR3 is CASSESGQGARTGYTF. The CDR3 coding sequence is TGCGCCAGCAGTGAGTCAGGGCAGGGGGCGCGAACCGGCTACACCTTC.